This T cell receptor beta chain was documented in a study of OX40 agonist ivuxolimab in advanced cancers. In the study overall: Three patients had partial responses: one hepatocellular carcinoma, two cutaneous melanoma.

In regard to this clone: Its target is unknown.

CDR1 is ENHRY and CDR2 is SYGVKD in the germline V gene. V dropped 3 bases and J dropped 2 bases, with 2 bases sitting between them. The CDR3 has 11 amino acids. Some clones are missing from TCRdb's copy, which holds only in-frame ones; the method was immunoSEQ multiplex PCR. Here the sample spans approximately 77,000 clones, around 94% being singletons. Study results and limitations: At 0.1 to 3.0 mg/kg, clonal expansion of CD4+ and CD8+ blood T cells had occurred by week 6. Still undetermined is the antigen specificity of the expanded peripheral T cells. Expanded clones belonging to CD8+ T cells outnumbered, on average, those of CD4+.

The sample here was CD4+ or CD8+ T cells sorted from blood, taken in a trial of the OX40 agonist ivuxolimab. This sequence was found in an adult with an advanced solid tumor such as melanoma, head and neck, liver or kidney cancer. The chain has TRBV10-3 and TRBJ2-7; D is unresolved. The CDR3 spells CAISEAYEQYF. CDR3 coding DNA: TGTGCCATCAGTGAAGCCTACGAGCAGTACTTC.